A selection of T cell receptor beta chains follows, all from one sample in a study of blood T cells in healthy people across ages. MiXCR, applied by TCRdb to the 5' RACE reads, yields one record per CDR3 protein. Altogether more than 650,000 distinct CDR3 sequences are present, around 24% being singletons, with the ten largest covering under 3%. These data are also associated with another study on T cells of mothers and their children.

The source material was blood. Receptors were obtained from a boy under 18 in good health. Both conserved end residues are part of each CDR3.

TRBJ1-5	TRBV20-1	CSARAGSSNQPQHF
TRBJ2-2	TRBV4-2	CASSTQTRGTGELFF
TRBJ1-5	TRBV5-8	CASSFLDRGDQPQHF
TRBJ2-5	TRBV5-6	CASSSGTGLRQETQYF
TRBJ2-3	TRBV7-2	CASSATSGRDTQYF
TRBJ2-5	TRBV12-3/TRBV12-4	CASSFVAAGGRETQYF
TRBJ1-2	TRBV29-1	CSVLTRGGYTF
TRBJ2-1	TRBV20-1	CSASTGGSYNEQFF
TRBJ1-2	TRBV30	CAWSVLRGGYTF
TRBJ2-7	TRBV7-2	CASSLGQVPYYEQYF
TRBJ2-1	TRBV6-6	CASNGWGGEGEQFF
.	TRBV20-1	CSAREEAGSSYEQYF
TRBJ2-1	TRBV5-1	CASSSRGRAGGGYNEQFF
TRBJ1-2	TRBV30	CAWSTGVYYGYTF
TRBJ2-1	TRBV6-4	CASSGGREPYNEQFF
TRBJ2-5	TRBV29-1	CSAFAGEETQYF
TRBJ2-5	TRBV5-1	CANSSALSPETQYF
TRBJ2-1	TRBV6-1	CASSEGWSSYNEQFF
TRBJ2-2	TRBV10-1	CASSRGLATGELFF
TRBJ1-1	TRBV12-3/TRBV12-4	CASSSGRITEAFF
TRBJ1-1	TRBV9	CASSPEGEPSNTEAFF
TRBJ1-2	TRBV13	CASSFGTGVFGYTF
.	TRBV29-1	CSVTTTRFREQFF
TRBJ2-5	TRBV20-1	CSATGLGDGTQYF
TRBJ1-2	TRBV20-1	CSAEGQLNYGYTF
TRBJ1-2	TRBV6-1	CASSDFRRGYTF
TRBJ2-5	TRBV10-3	CAIRREARETQYF
TRBJ2-4	TRBV12-3/TRBV12-4	CASAPTVSSIQYF
TRBJ1-4	TRBV14	CASSLGSVPNEKLFF
TRBJ2-5	TRBV3-1	CASSPGGLWRETQYF